The clone carrying this T cell receptor beta chain showed up just a few times. This sample is drawn from a study of T cells in Graves' hyperthyroidism and ophthalmopathy. The germline CDR1 and CDR2 sequences are KGHDR and SFDVKD. The V end was cut by 4 bases, the J end by 4 bases, with 24 bases between. The CDR3 spans 18 residues. The source material, RNA transcripts, was used to amplify TCR beta CDR3 regions. First-round RT-PCR of the TCR CDR3 relied on the HTBI primer set. Each CDR3 protein is one row after TCRdb ran MiXCR on the multiplex PCR reads. The data contain hundreds of thousands of distinct CDR3 sequences, over 20% of them singletons.

This receptor was taken from a man aged 25 to 40 with Graves' ophthalmopathy. V and J are TRBV24-1 and TRBJ1-2; D is ambiguous. The sample consisted of blood. CDR3 region: CATSEASPGGTSFYGYTF. The CDR3 nucleotides are TGTGCCACCAGTGAAGCTAGCCCAGGAGGAACCTCTTTCTATGGCTACACCTTC.